The 13 T cell receptor beta chains in this list originate from one sample, sequenced in a study of blood T cell repertoires in COVID-19. Profiled with immunoSEQ multiplex PCR; TCRdb holds only in-frame clones, not every one. The sample records approximately 200,000 clones, about 88% being singletons. The sample comprised peripheral blood. The source of these receptors is a woman aged 25 to 45 with active or convalescent COVID-19.

This clone was recorded a few times. This rearrangement joins TRBV4-1 to TRBJ1-4; 7 positions match TRBD1. The CDR3 runs to 15 residues. CDR1 is MGHRA and CDR2 is YSYEKL in the germline V gene. The V gene end was trimmed by 1 base and the J gene end by 7 bases; junction bases not matched to a gene: 6. The CDR3 loop reads CASSQVRGRGEKLFF. The CDR3 coding sequence is TGCGCCAGCAGCCAAGTAAGGGGGCGCGGTGAAAAACTGTTTTTT.

The CDR3: CSAQLESTQYF. As DNA, the CDR3 is TGCAGTGCACAACTAGAAAGTACGCAGTATTTT. The chain is built from TRBV20-1 and TRBJ2-3; D is perhaps TRBD2 (5 bases). V was clipped by 6 bases and J by 8 bases, with 12 bases between them. This CDR3 has 11 residues. The germline V gene encodes CDR1 DFQATT and CDR2 SNEGSKA (reference sequence).

The chain combines TRBV19 with TRBJ1-1; possibly TRBD1 for D (6 bases). This CDR3 has 14 residues. Trimming stripped 8 bases from V and 0 bases from J, with 13 bases between. CDR1 is LNHDA, CDR2 SQIVND, per germline (reference sequence). The CDR3 bases are TGTGCCAGTGGGTTACAGGGCTTGAACACTGAAGCTTTCTTT. This gives the protein CASGLQGLNTEAFF. Full variable domain (outside the CDR3, taken from reference TRBV19 and TRBJ1-1): DGGITQSPKYLFRKEGQNVTLSCEQNLNHDAMYWYRQDPGQGLRLIYYSQIVNDFQKGDIAEGYSVSREKKESFPLTVTSAQKNPTAFYLCASGLQGLNTEAFFGQGTRLTVV.

The chain couples TRBV2 to TRBJ1-1; no clear D. This CDR3 is 11 amino acids long. The V gene's germline CDR1 is SNHLY and CDR2 FYNNEI. With 7 bases removed from V and 5 bases from J, the gap between germline ends came to 8 bases. The CDR3 bases are TGTGCCAGCACCCGGGGAACTGAAGCTTTCTTT. It encodes CASTRGTEAFF.

The rearrangement uses TRBV3-1 (or the pseudogene TRBV3-2) and TRBJ2-7, with 9 bases identical to TRBD1. Trimming at V came to 2 bases and at J to 6 bases, leaving 5 bases not matched to a gene. The germline V gene has CDR1 LGHDT and CDR2 YNNKEL (reference sequence). The CDR3 extends over 14 amino acids. CDR3 nucleotide sequence: TGTGCCAGCAGCCAACCTACAGGGGGCGGCGAGCAGTACTTC. Translating gives CASSQPTGGGEQYF.

This sequence joins TRBV19 and TRBJ2-1; 10 bases agree with TRBD1. The J segment lost 7 bases and the V segment lost 7 bases, leaving 7 bases of the junction unmatched. The germline CDR1 and CDR2 sequences are LNHDA and SQIVND (reference sequence). The CDR3 loop spans 14 amino acids. The CDR3 here is CASTVGQGWNEQFF. For the CDR3, the DNA is TGTGCCAGTACCGTGGGACAGGGGTGGAATGAGCAGTTCTTC.

This chain links TRBV12-2 with TRBJ2-7; TRBD2 is taken as the D call from the table, unchecked against the DNA. TRBV12-2 is listed as a pseudogene. The CDR3 is made up of 17 amino acids. The DNA of the CDR3 is TGTGCAAGTCGCTCAAACCGGACGACTAGCCGTTCCTACGAGCAGTACTTC. This gives the protein CASRSNRTTSRSYEQYF.

The chain joins TRBV7-2 to TRBJ1-1, with 9 positions matching TRBD1. Trimming at V came to 5 bases and at J to 1 base, leaving 2 bases not matched to a gene. This CDR3 is built from 14 residues. Per germline, CDR1 SGHTA and CDR2 FQGNSA. CDR3 region: CASSVDRGNTEAFF. The CDR3 DNA sequence: TGTGCCAGCAGCGTGGACAGGGGGAACACTGAAGCTTTCTTT. The variable domain in full, completed from reference TRBV7-2 and TRBJ1-1, reads GAGVSQSPSNKVTEKGKDVELRCDPISGHTALYWYRQSLGQGLEFLIYFQGNSAPDKSGLPSDRFSAERTGGSVSTLTIQRTQQEDSAVYLCASSVDRGNTEAFFGQGTRLTVV.

This clone was counted once. This chain uses TRBV5-1 with TRBJ2-2; D is perhaps TRBD2 (6 bases). Trimming shortened V by 2 bases and J by 3 bases, and 14 bases separated the two germline ends. Looked up from germline, CDR1 is SGHRS and CDR2 is YFSETQ. This CDR3 is 16 amino acids long. The CDR3 bases are TGCGCCAGCAGCTTTGGAGGGCAGGGAGACACCGGGGAGCTGTTTTTT. It encodes CASSFGGQGDTGELFF.

The genes are TRBV5-1 and TRBJ1-4; D is perhaps TRBD1 (5 bases). There are 15 residues in the CDR3. Germline CDR1 and CDR2: SGHRS and YFSETQ. Deletions cut 4 bases from V and 1 base from J, with 11 bases between. The CDR3 loop is CASSPGRGTNEKLFF. DNA of the CDR3: TGCGCCAGCAGCCCGGGGAGGGGAACTAATGAAAAACTGTTTTTT.

The V gene is TRBV11-2, the J gene TRBJ2-5, with 10 bases that match TRBD2. CDR3 length: 19 residues. The germline CDR1 and CDR2 sequences are SGHAT and FQNNGV. Trimming removed 3 bases from V and 2 bases from J; junction bases left unmatched: 15. The CDR3 protein is CASSFGGASGSIRQETQYF. CDR3 coding DNA: TGTGCCAGCAGCTTTGGGGGGGCTAGCGGGAGTATTCGGCAAGAGACCCAGTACTTC. Filled out from reference TRBV11-2 and TRBJ2-5, the complete variable domain reads EAGVAQSPRYKIIEKRQSVAFWCNPISGHATLYWYQQILGQGPKLLIQFQNNGVVDDSQLPKDRFSAERLKGVDSTLKIQPAKLEDSAVYLCASSFGGASGSIRQETQYFGPGTRLLVL.

The chain employs TRBV27 and TRBJ2-2; D is uncertain. Trimming took off 5 bases at V and 7 bases at J, with 5 bases between the two ends. The CDR3 covers 11 residues. The V gene's germline CDR1 is MNHEY and CDR2 SMNVEV (reference sequence). For the CDR3, the DNA is TGTGCCAGCAGTGTTCTCGGGGAGCTGTTTTTT. As protein: CASSVLGELFF.

V usage is TRBV28 and J usage is TRBJ1-1; D is uncertain. This CDR3 has 13 amino acids. CDR1 MDHEN and CDR2 SYDVKM come from the germline V gene. With 2 bases removed from V and 5 bases from J, the gap between germline ends came to 9 bases. The CDR3 sequence: CASSLGGSTEAFF. The CDR3 DNA reads as TGTGCCAGCAGTTTAGGCGGAAGTACTGAAGCTTTCTTT.